This T cell receptor beta chain appears in the sequencing data of a study of technical replicates of blood from a few donors. The table came from immunoSEQ multiplex PCR; TCRdb's copy has only in-frame clones and leaves some out. The table lists more than 65,000 clones, roughly nine tenths of them singletons, with approximately 0.41% in the top ten. Sequencing was carried out using T cells isolated from PBMCs. This sequence was found in a human donor in good health.

Here the CDR3 reads CASSADRGRVTGELFF. The CDR3 DNA sequence: TGCGCCAGCAGCGCTGACAGGGGGCGGGTCACCGGGGAGCTGTTTTTT. The V gene is TRBV5-1, the J gene TRBJ2-2; 10 nucleotides line up with TRBD1. Germline V CDR1 and CDR2: SGHRS, YFSETQ. V lost 4 bases to trimming and J lost 4 bases; unmatched junction nucleotides: 7. The CDR3 contains 16 residues.